This T cell receptor beta chain was captured in a study of blood T cell repertoires in COVID-19. Study context: Italy, Spain and the United States were the sources of the convalescent and acute COVID-19 samples.

Seattle patients were enrolled while actively infected and followed longitudinally. This table comes from immunoSEQ multiplex PCR, and its TCRdb copy is limited to in-frame clones, with some not included. The data show some 400,000 clones, approximately 89% seen once. Germline trimming cut 3 bases from V and 5 bases from J; bases unmatched to any gene: 9. Germline V gives CDR1 SEHNR, CDR2 FQNEAQ (reference sequence). The CDR3 has 16 residues. The receptor was isolated from a woman aged 30 to 39 with COVID-19, enrolled during active disease. Sequencing input: peripheral blood. The V and J genes are TRBV7-9 and TRBJ1-4, with 7 bases fitting TRBD1. The CDR3 nucleotides read TGTGCCAGCAGCTTCGGTTCCGGGACAGTGAATGAAAAACTGTTTTTT. Translation gives CASSFGSGTVNEKLFF.